This paragraph covers one T cell receptor (beta chain) sequence. The target antigen is unknown. The entry originates in a study of metastatic and nonmetastatic thyroid tumors. About the study: Blood and tumor or nodule tissue repertoires from malignant and benign thyroid patients were compared.

Per the original data handling: The study took CDR3 differences across clinicopathological groups and made a distant-metastasis classifier for papillary thyroid cancer from them. Using MiXCR, TCRdb re-called clones from the PCR reads. The V and J calls come from TCRdb's annotation, not from the publication. The repertoire consists of 30,000 to 35,000 clones, with 25% to 35% occurring once and the leading ten covering 6% to 8%. The CDR3 is 14 amino acids. Trimming left V 6 bases short and J 3 bases short, with 12 bases between. CDR1 is SGHRS, CDR2 YFSETQ, per germline. None of the patients had undergone any treatment ahead of thyroid surgery. Study-level findings and limits: The reported finding was significantly higher TCR beta diversity in malignant thyroid tumors relative to benign nodules, in blood and tumor.

The sample consisted of blood. This TCR derives from a female donor with papillary thyroid cancer or a benign thyroid nodule (not recorded which). Some clones in this sample may be carry-over from other donors' samples. V and J are TRBV5-1 and TRBJ2-2; possibly TRBD2 for D (6 bases). In DNA form, the CDR3 reads TGCGCCAGCATGGAGGGGCAGGACACCGGGGAGCTGTTTTTT. It translates to CASMEGQDTGELFF. Variable domain in full (rest from reference TRBV5-1 and TRBJ2-2): KAGVTQTPRYLIKTRGQQVTLSCSPISGHRSVSWYQQTPGQGLQFLFEYFSETQRNKGNFPGRFSGRQFSNSRSEMNVSTLELGDSALYLCASMEGQDTGELFFGEGSRLTVL.